The clone carrying this TCR beta chain turned up a few times. No antigen is known for it. These data come from a study of beta chain features in type 1 diabetes. Study-level information: Age, gender and cell yields were alike across patients and healthy donors.

Points from the study as a whole: Whether HLA type affects TCRB rearrangement stayed undetermined in the present work.

The CDR3 has 13 residues. The V segment lost 7 bases and the J segment 10 bases; nucleotides outside the gene matches: 9. Germline-derived CDR1 and CDR2 are MNHNY and SVGAGI (reference sequence). What was sequenced were expressed TCRB transcripts, since all of the isolated RNA had been reverse transcribed. The data were produced by immunoSEQ multiplex PCR, yet TCRdb's version contains in-frame clones alone and is incomplete. The repertoire has more than 350,000 clones, approximately 10% of them found once; the top ten carry approximately 0.05%. Sequenced material: naive CD4+ T cells from blood. This receptor was taken from a woman younger than 30 in good health. V usage is TRBV6-6 and J usage is TRBJ2-1, with 8 bases matching TRBD2. The CDR3 spells CASIKAGDLEQFF. CDR3 sequence (DNA): TGTGCCAGCATCAAAGCGGGAGATCTCGAGCAGTTCTTC.